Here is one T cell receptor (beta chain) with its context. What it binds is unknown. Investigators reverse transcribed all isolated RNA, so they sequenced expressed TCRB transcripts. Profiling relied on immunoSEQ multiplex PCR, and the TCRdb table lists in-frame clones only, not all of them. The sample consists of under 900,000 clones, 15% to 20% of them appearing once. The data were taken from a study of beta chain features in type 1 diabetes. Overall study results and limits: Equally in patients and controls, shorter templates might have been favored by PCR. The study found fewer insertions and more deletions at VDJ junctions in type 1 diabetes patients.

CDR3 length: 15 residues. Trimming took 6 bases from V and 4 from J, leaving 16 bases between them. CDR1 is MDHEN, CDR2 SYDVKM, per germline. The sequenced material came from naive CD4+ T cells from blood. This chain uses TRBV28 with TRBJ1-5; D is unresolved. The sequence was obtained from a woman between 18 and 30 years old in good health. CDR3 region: CASSPTGSSNQPQHF. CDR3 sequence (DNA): TGTGCCAGCAGCCCAACGGGCAGTTCAAATCAGCCCCAGCATTTT.